The 8 T cell receptor beta chains presented below share a single source sample, sequenced in a study of blood T cells in healthy people across ages. PCR was performed a second time for roughly 6 to 12 cycles using a sample-barcoded 5' primer and a J-beta primer mix. TCRdb reanalysed the 5' RACE reads using MiXCR and keeps one entry per CDR3 protein. The profile shows approximately 800,000 distinct CDR3 sequences, roughly 26% of them singletons. The same specimen was also included in a second study, on T cells of mothers and their children.

The sequencing sample was made of blood. All receptors come from a boy younger than 18 in good health.

This chain links TRBV28 with TRBJ1-3; D unclear. Germline CDR1 MDHEN, CDR2 SYDVKM. The V gene lost 11 bases and the J gene lost 3 bases, with 14 bases spanning the gap. CDR3 length: 13 residues. CDR3 amino acids: CAGALGGGNTIYF. The CDR3 coding sequence is TGTGCCGGCGCGCTGGGCGGTGGAAACACCATATATTTT.

The chain uses TRBV14 and TRBJ2-7; no definite D call. V was trimmed by 5 bases and J by 2 bases, leaving 13 bases between them. From germline, CDR1 is SGHDN and CDR2 FVKESK. The CDR3 sequence is 14 residues long. CDR3 amino acids: CASSLDIPPYEQYF. The CDR3 nucleotides are TGTGCCAGCAGCTTAGACATCCCACCCTACGAGCAGTACTTC.

This clonotype has at least ten counts. The junction departs from the called germline gene at one end, perhaps through a read error. The J gene is TRBJ1-2, the V gene TRBV7-9; no firm D call. CDR3 length equals 12 residues. Per germline, CDR1 SEHNR and CDR2 FQNEAQ (reference sequence). Written as DNA, the CDR3 is TGTGCCAGTAGCTTAGCGGGCAGGGGCTACACCTTC. It specifies CASSLAGRGYTF.

The chain uses TRBV5-1 and TRBJ2-5; D may be TRBD1 or TRBD2 (7 bases each). The CDR3 has 17 residues. V dropped 3 bases and J dropped 2 bases, with 20 bases sitting between them. Per germline, CDR1 SGHRS and CDR2 YFSETQ. CDR3 region: CASSSPRQGGRQETQYF. The CDR3 coding sequence is TGCGCCAGCAGCTCGCCTAGACAGGGAGGGAGACAAGAGACCCAGTACTTC.

The chain couples TRBV12-3 or TRBV12-4 to TRBJ1-1; D is uncertain. V was pared by 8 bases and J by 0 bases, with 10 bases between. The CDR3 is 13 residues long. The CDR3 nucleotides read TGTGCCAGCGAGTCCCCCCTGAACACTGAAGCTTTCTTT. It is translated as CASESPLNTEAFF.

This clonotype was recorded a few times. The DNA of the CDR3 is TGCAGCGCGTTTGGCTACACCTTC. Amino acid sequence: CSAFGYTF. V and J are TRBV29-1 and TRBJ1-2, with D unclear. The germline V gene has CDR1 SQVTM and CDR2 ANQGSEA. V lost 7 bases to trimming and J lost 7 bases, with 4 bases between them. The CDR3 runs to 8 residues.

The chain uses TRBV10-3 and TRBJ2-7; D perhaps matches TRBD2 (6 bases). Trimming took off 2 bases at V and 2 bases at J, with 13 bases between the two ends. This CDR3 is 15 amino acids long. The germline CDR1 and CDR2 sequences are ENHRY and SYGVKD. CDR3 in DNA: TGTGCCATCAGTGAGCCCTCCGGGGGAACCTACGAGCAGTACTTC. This gives the protein CAISEPSGGTYEQYF.

This clonotype was observed at least ten times. The gene calls are TRBV18 and TRBJ2-1; D ambiguous. The CDR3 is made up of 14 amino acids. V lost 0 bases and J 5 bases, leaving 8 bases between the germline ends. CDR1 is KGHSH and CDR2 is LQKENI in the germline V gene. CDR3: CASSPPIRDNEQFF. The CDR3 DNA reads TGTGCCAGCTCACCACCGATCCGGGACAATGAGCAGTTCTTC.